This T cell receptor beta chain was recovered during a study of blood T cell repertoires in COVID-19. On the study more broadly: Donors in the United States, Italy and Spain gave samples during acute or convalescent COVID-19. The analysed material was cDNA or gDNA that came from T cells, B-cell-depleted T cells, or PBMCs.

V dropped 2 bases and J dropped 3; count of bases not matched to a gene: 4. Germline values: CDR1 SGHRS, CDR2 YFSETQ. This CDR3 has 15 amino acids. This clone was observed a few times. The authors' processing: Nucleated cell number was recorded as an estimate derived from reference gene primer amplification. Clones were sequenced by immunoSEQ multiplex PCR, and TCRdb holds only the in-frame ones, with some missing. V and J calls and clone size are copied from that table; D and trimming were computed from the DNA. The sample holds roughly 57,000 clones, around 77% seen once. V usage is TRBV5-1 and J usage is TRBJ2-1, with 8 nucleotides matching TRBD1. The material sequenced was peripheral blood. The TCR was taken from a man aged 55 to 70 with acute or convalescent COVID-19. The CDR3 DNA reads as TGCGCCAGCAGCTTCGCCGGGACAGGCTACAATGAGCAGTTCTTC. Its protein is CASSFAGTGYNEQFF.